This T cell receptor beta chain was found in a study of control samples from healthy donors and cancer patients. Here immunoSEQ multiplex PCR was the method, and the copy in TCRdb shows in-frame clones only, minus some. The repertoire holds about 6,700 clones, 76% seen once, with more than 15% in the top ten. The CDR3 is 14 amino acids. J lost 10 bases, V lost 4 bases, and 7 bases had no gene match. Germline V lookup: CDR1 SGDLS, CDR2 YYNGEE. The material sequenced was formalin-fixed, paraffin-embedded tissue. The chain joins TRBV9 to TRBJ1-6; 8 nucleotides match TRBD1. The receptor comes from a male donor with melanoma. CDR3 in DNA: TGTGCCAGCAGCATTCGACAGGGGTCCTCACCCCTCCACTTT. Translated, it gives CASSIRQGSSPLHF. The entire variable domain, with the rest obtained from reference TRBV9 and TRBJ1-6, is as follows: DSGVTQTPKHLITATGQRVTLRCSPRSGDLSVYWYQQSLDQGLQFLIQYYNGEERAKGNILERFSAQQFPDLHSELNLSSLELGDSALYFCASSIRQGSSPLHFGNGTRLTVT.